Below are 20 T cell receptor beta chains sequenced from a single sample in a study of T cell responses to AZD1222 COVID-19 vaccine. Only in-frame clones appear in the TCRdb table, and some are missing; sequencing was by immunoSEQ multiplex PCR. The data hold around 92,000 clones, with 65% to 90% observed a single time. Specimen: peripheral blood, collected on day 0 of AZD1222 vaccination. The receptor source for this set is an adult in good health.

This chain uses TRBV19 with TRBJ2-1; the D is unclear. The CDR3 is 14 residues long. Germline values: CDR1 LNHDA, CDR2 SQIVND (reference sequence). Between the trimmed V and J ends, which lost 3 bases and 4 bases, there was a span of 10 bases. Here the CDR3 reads CASSIPPNYNEQFF. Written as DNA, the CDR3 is TGTGCCAGTAGTATCCCGCCCAATTACAATGAGCAGTTCTTC. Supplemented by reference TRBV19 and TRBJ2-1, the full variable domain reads DGGITQSPKYLFRKEGQNVTLSCEQNLNHDAMYWYRQDPGQGLRLIYYSQIVNDFQKGDIAEGYSVSREKKESFPLTVTSAQKNPTAFYLCASSIPPNYNEQFFGPGTRLTVL.

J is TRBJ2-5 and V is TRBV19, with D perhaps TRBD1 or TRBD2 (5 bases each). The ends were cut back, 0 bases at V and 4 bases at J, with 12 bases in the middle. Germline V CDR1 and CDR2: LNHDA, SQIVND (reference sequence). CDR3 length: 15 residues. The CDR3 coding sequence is TGTGCCAGTAGTATAGATGCCGGGGCGACAGAGACCCAGTACTTC. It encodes CASSIDAGATETQYF.

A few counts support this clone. The CDR3 bases are TGTGCCAGCAGAAAGCCACTAGCGACGGGGGAGCAGTACTTC. Translated, it gives CASRKPLATGEQYF. The J gene is TRBJ2-7, the V gene TRBV28, with TRBD2 matching 7 bases. The V gene's germline CDR1 is MDHEN and CDR2 SYDVKM. The junction had 12 bases not matched to a gene; V was cut back by 6 bases and J by 7 bases. The length of the CDR3 is 14 residues.

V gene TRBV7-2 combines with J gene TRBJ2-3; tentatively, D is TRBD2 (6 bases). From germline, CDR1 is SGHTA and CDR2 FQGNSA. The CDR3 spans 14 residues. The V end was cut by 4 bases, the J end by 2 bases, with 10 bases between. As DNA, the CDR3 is TGTGCCAGCAGCTCGGGACTCCTCACAGATACGCAGTATTTT. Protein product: CASSSGLLTDTQYF.

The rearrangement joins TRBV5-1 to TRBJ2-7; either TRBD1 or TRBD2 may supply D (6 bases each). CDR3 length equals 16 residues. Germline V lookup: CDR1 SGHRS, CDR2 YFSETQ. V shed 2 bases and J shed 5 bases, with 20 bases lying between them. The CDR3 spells CASSFGSRGRVDEQYF. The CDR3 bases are TGCGCCAGCAGCTTTGGGTCCCGGGGGCGGGTCGACGAGCAGTACTTC.

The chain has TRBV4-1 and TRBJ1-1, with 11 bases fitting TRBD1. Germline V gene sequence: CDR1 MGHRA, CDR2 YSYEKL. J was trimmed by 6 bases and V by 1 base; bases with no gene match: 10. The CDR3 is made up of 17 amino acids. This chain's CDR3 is CASSQGTGGSGAAEAFF. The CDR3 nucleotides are TGCGCCAGCAGCCAAGGGACAGGGGGCTCCGGGGCCGCTGAAGCTTTCTTT.

CDR3 sequence: CASSPGAGVVYEQYF. The CDR3 region has the DNA TGTGCCAGCAGCCCTGGCGCGGGAGTGGTTTACGAGCAGTACTTC. The gene calls are TRBV11-2 and TRBJ2-7, with TRBD2 identical over 7 bases. CDR3 length: 15 residues. Germline CDR1 is SGHAT and CDR2 is FQNNGV. Trimming cost V 5 bases and J 4 bases; bases outside gene matches: 11. The full variable domain, in which reference TRBV11-2 and TRBJ2-7 provide the parts outside the CDR3, is EAGVAQSPRYKIIEKRQSVAFWCNPISGHATLYWYQQILGQGPKLLIQFQNNGVVDDSQLPKDRFSAERLKGVDSTLKIQPAKLEDSAVYLCASSPGAGVVYEQYFGPGTRLTVT.

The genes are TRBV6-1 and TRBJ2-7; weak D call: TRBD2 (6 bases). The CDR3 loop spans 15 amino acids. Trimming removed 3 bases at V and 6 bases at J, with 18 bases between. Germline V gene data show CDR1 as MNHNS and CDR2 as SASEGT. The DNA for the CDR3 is TGTGCCAGCAGTGACGCCGGGACTCCGCGGGTCGAGCAGTACTTC. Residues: CASSDAGTPRVEQYF.

The CDR3 DNA reads as TGTGCCAGCAGAAGGGGGGAGAACGGGGAGCTGTTTTTT. This sequence encodes CASRRGENGELFF. This rearrangement joins TRBV2 to TRBJ2-2; either TRBD1 or TRBD2 may fit D (6 bases each). The CDR3 covers 13 residues. Germline CDR1 and CDR2: SNHLY and FYNNEI. Trimming took off 6 bases at V and 7 bases at J, with 12 bases between the two ends.

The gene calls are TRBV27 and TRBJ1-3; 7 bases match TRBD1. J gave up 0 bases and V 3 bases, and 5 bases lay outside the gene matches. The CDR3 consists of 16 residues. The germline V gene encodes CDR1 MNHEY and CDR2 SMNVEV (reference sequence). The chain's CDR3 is CASSFAGTASGNTIYF. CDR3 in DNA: TGTGCCAGCAGTTTCGCTGGGACAGCCTCTGGAAACACCATATATTTT.

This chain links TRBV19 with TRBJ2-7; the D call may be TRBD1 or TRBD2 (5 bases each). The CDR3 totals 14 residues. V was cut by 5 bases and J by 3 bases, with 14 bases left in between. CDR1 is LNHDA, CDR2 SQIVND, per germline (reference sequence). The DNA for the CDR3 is TGTGCCAGTAGTCACGGGGCCTTCCACTACGAGCAGTACTTC. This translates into CASSHGAFHYEQYF.

This CDR3 is CASSPTGGDGYGYTF. Written as DNA, the CDR3 is TGTGCCAGCTCACCGACAGGGGGCGACGGCTATGGCTACACCTTC. This sequence joins TRBV18 and TRBJ1-2; TRBD1 agrees at 10 bases. V shed 3 bases, J shed 4 bases, and the junction held 5 bases outside the gene matches. The germline gives CDR1 KGHSH, CDR2 LQKENI. The CDR3 spans 15 residues.

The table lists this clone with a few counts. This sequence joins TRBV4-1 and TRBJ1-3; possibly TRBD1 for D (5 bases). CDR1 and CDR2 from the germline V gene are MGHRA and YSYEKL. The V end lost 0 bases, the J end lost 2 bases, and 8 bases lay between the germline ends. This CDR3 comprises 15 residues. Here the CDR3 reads CASSQDQTAGNTIYF. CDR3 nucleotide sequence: TGCGCCAGCAGCCAAGATCAGACAGCTGGAAACACCATATATTTT.

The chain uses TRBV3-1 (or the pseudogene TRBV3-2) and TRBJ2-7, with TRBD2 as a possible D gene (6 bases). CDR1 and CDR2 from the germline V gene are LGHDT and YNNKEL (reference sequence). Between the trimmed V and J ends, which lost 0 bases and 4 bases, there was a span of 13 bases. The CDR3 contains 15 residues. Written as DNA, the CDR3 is TGTGCCAGCAGCCAAGACCTTTCCCTAGCGTACGAGCAGTACTTC. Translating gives CASSQDLSLAYEQYF.

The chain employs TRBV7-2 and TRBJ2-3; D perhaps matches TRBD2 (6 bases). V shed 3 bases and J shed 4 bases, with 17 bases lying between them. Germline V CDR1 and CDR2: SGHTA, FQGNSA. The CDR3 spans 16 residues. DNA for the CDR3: TGTGCCAGCAGCTTGGTAGGGACTCCCGGGGCAGATACGCAGTATTTT. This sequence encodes CASSLVGTPGADTQYF.

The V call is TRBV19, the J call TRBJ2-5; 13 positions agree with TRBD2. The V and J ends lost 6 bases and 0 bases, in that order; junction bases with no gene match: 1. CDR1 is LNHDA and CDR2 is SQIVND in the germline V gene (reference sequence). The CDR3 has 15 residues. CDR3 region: CASRGLAGNQETQYF. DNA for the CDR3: TGTGCCAGTAGGGGACTAGCGGGGAACCAAGAGACCCAGTACTTC.

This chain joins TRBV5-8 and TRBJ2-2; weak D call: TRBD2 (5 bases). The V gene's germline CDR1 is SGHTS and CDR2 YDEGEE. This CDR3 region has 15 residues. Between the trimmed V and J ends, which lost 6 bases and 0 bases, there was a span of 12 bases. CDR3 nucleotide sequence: TGTGCCAGCACCCTATCCGGGGCGAACACCGGGGAGCTGTTTTTT. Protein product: CASTLSGANTGELFF. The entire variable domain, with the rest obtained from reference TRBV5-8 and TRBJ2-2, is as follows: EAGVTQSPTHLIKTRGQQATLRCSPISGHTSVYWYQQALGLGLQFLLWYDEGEERNRGNFPPRFSGRQFPNYSSELNVNALELEDSALYLCASTLSGANTGELFFGEGSRLTVL.

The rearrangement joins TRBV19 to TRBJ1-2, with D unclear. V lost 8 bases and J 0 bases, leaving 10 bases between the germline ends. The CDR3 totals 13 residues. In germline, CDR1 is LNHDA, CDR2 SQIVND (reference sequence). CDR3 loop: CASRRGANYGYTF. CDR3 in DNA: TGTGCCAGTCGGAGAGGAGCTAACTATGGCTACACCTTC. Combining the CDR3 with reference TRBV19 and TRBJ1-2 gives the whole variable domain DGGITQSPKYLFRKEGQNVTLSCEQNLNHDAMYWYRQDPGQGLRLIYYSQIVNDFQKGDIAEGYSVSREKKESFPLTVTSAQKNPTAFYLCASRRGANYGYTFGSGTRLTVV.

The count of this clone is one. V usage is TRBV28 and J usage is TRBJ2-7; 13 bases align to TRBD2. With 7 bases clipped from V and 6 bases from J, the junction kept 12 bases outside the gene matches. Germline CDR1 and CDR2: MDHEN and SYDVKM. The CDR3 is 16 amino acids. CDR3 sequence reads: CASMRQPGLAGSEQYF. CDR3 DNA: TGTGCCAGCATGCGACAGCCGGGACTAGCGGGATCCGAGCAGTACTTC.

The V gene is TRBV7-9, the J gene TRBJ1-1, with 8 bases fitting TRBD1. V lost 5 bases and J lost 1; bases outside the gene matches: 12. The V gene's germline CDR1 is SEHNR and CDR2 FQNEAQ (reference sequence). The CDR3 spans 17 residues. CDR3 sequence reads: CASSPGQGVPWNTEAFF. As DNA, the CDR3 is TGTGCCAGCAGCCCAGGACAGGGTGTTCCTTGGAACACTGAAGCTTTCTTT. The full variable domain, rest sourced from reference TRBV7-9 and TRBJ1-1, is DTGVSQNPRHKITKRGQNVTFRCDPISEHNRLYWYRQTLGQGPEFLTYFQNEAQLEKSRLLSDRFSAERPKGSFSTLEIQRTEQGDSAMYLCASSPGQGVPWNTEAFFGQGTRLTVV.